These 18 T cell receptor beta chains share one sample of origin, sequenced in a study of control samples from healthy donors and cancer patients. This table comes from immunoSEQ multiplex PCR, and its TCRdb copy is limited to in-frame clones, with some not included. This table holds some 150,000 clones, about 95% found once. The sequenced sample was PBMCs. The receptors were sampled from a man aged 55-75 years with colorectal cancer.

A single count supports this clone. The rearrangement joins TRBV5-1 to TRBJ1-1, with TRBD1 matching 7 bases. Germline CDR1 reads SGHRS; CDR2 reads YFSETQ. J gave up 1 base and V 0 bases, and 12 bases lay outside the gene matches. The CDR3 has 18 residues. CDR3 loop: CASSLGRGRNYRNTEAFF. The CDR3 DNA is TGCGCCAGCAGCTTGGGTAGGGGGCGAAACTACAGGAACACTGAAGCTTTCTTT.

In DNA, the CDR3 is TGTGCCAGCAGCTACCGAAATTCACCCCTCCACTTT. Translating it yields CASSYRNSPLHF. V is TRBV7-2 and J is TRBJ1-6; D is undetermined. Germline lookup yields CDR1 SGHTA and CDR2 FQGNSA. This CDR3 has 12 residues. V gave up 4 bases and J gave up 7 bases, with 5 bases separating them.

The V and J genes are TRBV28 and TRBJ2-7; 8 bases are a match to TRBD1. The CDR3 length is 18 residues. Trimming removed 6 bases from V and 0 bases from J; junction bases left unmatched: 16. The germline CDR1 and CDR2 sequences are MDHEN and SYDVKM. The CDR3, as DNA: TGTGCCAGCAGCCTTAACGCGATCAGGGGGCTAAGCTCCTACGAGCAGTACTTC. Its translation: CASSLNAIRGLSSYEQYF.

The V and J genes are TRBV25-1 and TRBJ1-2; D remains unclear. Trimming cost V 1 base and J 0 bases, with 6 bases left between them. This CDR3 spans 14 amino acids. Germline V gene lookup returns CDR1 MGHDK and CDR2 SYGVNS. CDR3 loop: CASSEFGANYGYTF. The CDR3 DNA sequence: TGTGCCAGCAGTGAATTTGGGGCTAACTATGGCTACACCTTC.

This chain connects TRBV29-1 to TRBJ2-3; no clear D gene. CDR1 is SQVTM, CDR2 ANQGSEA, per germline. This CDR3 is 12 amino acids long. V was trimmed by 4 bases and J by 1 base, leaving 6 bases between them. The CDR3 is CSVGLGTDTQYF. The CDR3 nucleotides read TGCAGCGTTGGTCTTGGCACAGATACGCAGTATTTT.

The chain recombines TRBV7-9 with TRBJ2-7; TRBD2 matches at 13 bases. With V trimmed by 5 bases and J by 5 bases, 6 bases remained unmatched. The CDR3 covers 15 residues. CDR1 SEHNR and CDR2 FQNEAQ come from the germline V gene (reference sequence). The CDR3 loop is CASSPGLAGFHEQYF. The CDR3, as DNA: TGTGCCAGCAGCCCGGGACTAGCGGGGTTCCACGAGCAGTACTTC.

The gene calls are TRBV4-1 and TRBJ2-1, with 8 bases that match TRBD1. This CDR3 comprises 17 residues. Losses at the gene ends were 2 bases for V and 0 bases for J; bases not matched to a gene: 6. Germline CDR1 is MGHRA and CDR2 is YSYEKL. The CDR3: CASSQTRDRRSYNEQFF. The CDR3 nucleotides read TGCGCCAGCAGCCAAACCCGGGACAGGCGCTCCTACAATGAGCAGTTCTTC.

The genes are TRBV4-2 and TRBJ2-7, with TRBD2 as a possible D gene (7 bases). CDR1 and CDR2 from the germline V gene are LGHNA and YNFKEQ. The ends were cut back, 1 base at V and 0 bases at J, with 13 bases in the middle. The CDR3 extends over 16 amino acids. The CDR3 loop reads CASSQGGGRTSYEQYF. The DNA of the CDR3 is TGTGCCAGCAGCCAAGGCGGGGGCCGTACCTCCTACGAGCAGTACTTC.

V gene TRBV7-9 combines with J gene TRBJ2-1; D possibly corresponds to TRBD2 (6 bases). The germline V gene encodes CDR1 SEHNR and CDR2 FQNEAQ (reference sequence). This CDR3 has 14 amino acids. The germline V and J ends were trimmed by 4 bases and 9 bases, with 16 bases remaining between them. The CDR3 sequence is CASSSPGLWGEQFF. In nucleotides, the CDR3 is TGTGCCAGCAGCTCCCCGGGACTTTGGGGTGAGCAGTTCTTC.

This clone was counted between two and nine times. V usage is TRBV27 and J usage is TRBJ2-7; D gene unclear. Between the trimmed V and J ends, which lost 8 bases and 0 bases, there was a span of 17 bases. There are 15 residues in the CDR3. The germline V gene encodes CDR1 MNHEY and CDR2 SMNVEV (reference sequence). CDR3 region: CASPLSYSNSYEQYF. The CDR3 DNA reads as TGTGCCAGCCCCTTGTCTTATTCTAACTCCTACGAGCAGTACTTC.

This chain joins TRBV5-8 and TRBJ1-4; D is ambiguous. Between the trimmed V and J ends, which lost 6 bases and 8 bases, there was a span of 8 bases. The CDR3 is made up of 11 amino acids. Germline loops: CDR1 SGHTS, CDR2 YDEGEE. The CDR3 sequence: CASTFREKLFF. The CDR3 DNA sequence: TGTGCCAGCACCTTCAGGGAAAAACTGTTTTTT.

J is TRBJ1-6 and V is TRBV5-6; unclear D gene. The CDR3 runs to 18 residues. Trimming removed 4 bases from V and 0 bases from J, with 17 bases in between. CDR1 and CDR2 (germline): SGHDT, YYEEEE. As DNA, the CDR3 is TGTGCCAGCAGCCCCTTGGGCGGCCGGAGCTCCTATAATTCACCCCTCCACTTT. This gives the protein CASSPLGGRSSYNSPLHF.

This chain joins TRBV27 and TRBJ1-3; D is uncertain. CDR3 length: 13 residues. Germline values: CDR1 MNHEY, CDR2 SMNVEV (reference sequence). V was cut by 1 base and J by 4 bases, with 5 bases left in between. CDR3 residues: CASSLYGGNTIYF. The CDR3 region has the DNA TGTGCCAGCAGTTTATATGGCGGAAACACCATATATTTT.

The chain is built from TRBV6-1 and TRBJ1-1; maybe TRBD1 (6 bases). Germline CDR1 and CDR2: MNHNS and SASEGT. The CDR3 covers 11 residues. With 0 bases removed from V and 11 bases from J, the gap between germline ends came to 7 bases. The CDR3 spells CASSEAGGAFF. The CDR3 DNA sequence: TGTGCCAGCAGTGAAGCGGGGGGCGCTTTCTTT.

The V and J genes are TRBV19 and TRBJ2-7, with 11 bases aligning to TRBD1. The germline CDR1 and CDR2 sequences are LNHDA and SQIVND (reference sequence). V lost 6 bases, J lost 7 bases, and 14 bases stayed unmatched. The CDR3 is 16 amino acids. The CDR3 here is CASRSGTGGGLGEQYF. The DNA for the CDR3 is TGTGCCAGTAGATCCGGGACAGGGGGTGGATTGGGTGAGCAGTACTTC.

The chain carries TRBV15 and TRBJ1-5; D not certain. Germline CDR1 LNHNV, CDR2 YYDKDF (reference sequence). The V end was cut by 0 bases, the J end by 2 bases, with 17 bases between. This CDR3 contains 18 residues. CDR3 sequence (DNA): TGTGCCACCAGCAGAGATTCTAATACGGGGTCGGGCAATCAGCCCCAGCATTTT. Translating gives CATSRDSNTGSGNQPQHF.

The genes are TRBV19 and TRBJ2-3; tentatively, D is TRBD2 (5 bases). The germline gives CDR1 LNHDA, CDR2 SQIVND (reference sequence). V was cut by 7 bases and J by 5 bases, with 19 bases left in between. The CDR3 is 15 amino acids. The CDR3 protein is CASKAASSFLDTQYF. CDR3 DNA: TGTGCCAGTAAAGCGGCTAGCAGCTTTCTAGATACGCAGTATTTT.

The V and J genes are TRBV9 and TRBJ1-4; 9 nucleotides line up with TRBD1. The V and J ends lost 0 bases and 4 bases, in that order; junction bases with no gene match: 4. The CDR3 runs to 16 residues. Looked up from germline, CDR1 is SGDLS and CDR2 is YYNGEE. DNA for the CDR3: TGTGCCAGCAGCGTAGATTCGGGACAGGGTAATGAAAAACTGTTTTTT. Translated, it gives CASSVDSGQGNEKLFF.